This is a list of T cell receptor beta chains from one sample in a study of blood T cell repertoires in COVID-19. The protocol was immunoSEQ multiplex PCR, while the TCRdb copy is restricted to in-frame clones and leaves out a portion. Here the sample spans roughly 54,000 clones, roughly nine tenths being singletons. The sample taken for sequencing was peripheral blood. These receptors were taken from a woman aged 60 to 75 with active or convalescent COVID-19. Each CDR3 is given with its conserved first and last residue. A D gene is named only where the DNA matches it firmly. Only some rows state a clone size, as once, few, many or a class for expanded clones.

j_call d_call clone_size v_call cdr3_aa cdr3_nt
TRBJ2-2 . . TRBV24-1 CATSPSPGAMNTGELFF TGTGCCACCAGTCCCAGTCCAGGGGCTATGAACACCGGGGAGCTGTTTTTT
TRBJ1-5 . . TRBV28 CASSLGPGRGQPQHF TGTGCCAGCAGTTTAGGGCCGGGTAGGGGACAGCCCCAGCATTTT
TRBJ2-7 . . TRBV9 CASSVDGPPEYF TGTGCCAGCAGCGTAGATGGCCCCCCCGAGTACTTC
TRBJ2-2 . . TRBV19 CASSSLGRGNTGELFF TGTGCCAGTAGTTCCCTGGGCAGGGGGAACACCGGGGAGCTGTTTTTT
TRBJ1-3 TRBD1 . TRBV28 CATSSGTEAGNTIYF TGTGCCACCTCCTCCGGGACAGAGGCTGGAAACACCATATATTTT
TRBJ1-6 TRBD1 . TRBV29-1 CSVAGQGGSPLHF TGCAGCGTGGCGGGACAGGGGGGTTCACCCCTCCACTTT
TRBJ1-6 . . TRBV29-1 CSVEDGVGSPLHF TGCAGCGTTGAGGACGGGGTCGGATCACCCCTCCACTTT
TRBJ2-1 TRBD2 . TRBV27 CASSWLAGSLTSYNEQFF TGTGCCAGCAGTTGGCTAGCGGGAAGCCTGACATCCTACAATGAGCAGTTCTTC
TRBJ1-1 . few TRBV9 CASSVEEGTTEAFF TGTGCCAGCAGCGTAGAGGAGGGGACCACTGAAGCTTTCTTT
TRBJ2-7 . . TRBV11-3 CASSPGDSRSYEQYF TGTGCCAGCAGCCCGGGGGACAGTAGGTCCTACGAGCAGTACTTC
TRBJ2-7 TRBD1 . TRBV9 CASSAQTGSNEQYF TGTGCCAGCAGCGCACAGACAGGGTCAAACGAGCAGTACTTC
TRBJ1-1 TRBD1 . TRBV6-6 CASSRPLDRGGEAFF TGTGCCAGCAGTCGACCCCTGGACAGGGGTGGTGAAGCTTTCTTT
TRBJ2-1 TRBD1 . TRBV24-1 CATSDLSTGTVTYNEQFF TGTGCCACCAGTGATTTAAGTACCGGGACAGTGACCTACAATGAGCAGTTCTTC
TRBJ2-1 TRBD2 . TRBV5-4 CASSLAPLAGGRDEQFF TGTGCCAGCAGCTTGGCTCCACTAGCGGGGGGGCGTGATGAGCAGTTCTTC
TRBJ1-6 . . TRBV27 CASSLRGLETFRSSYNSPLHF TGTGCCAGCAGTTTAAGAGGACTAGAGACCTTCAGGAGCTCCTATAATTCACCCCTCCACTTT
TRBJ2-2 TRBD2 . TRBV7-3 CASSLDAGVTGELFF TGTGCCAGCAGCTTAGACGCGGGAGTAACTGGGGAGCTGTTTTTT
TRBJ2-5 . . TRBV18 CASSPGETQYF TGTGCCAGCTCACCCGGGGAGACCCAGTACTTC
TRBJ2-5 TRBD2 . TRBV9 CASSVGGASGLQETQYF TGTGCCAGCAGCGTAGGCGGGGCTAGCGGCCTCCAAGAGACCCAGTACTTC
TRBJ2-1 . once TRBV3-1/TRBV3-2 CASSLDTSTWQFF TGTGCCAGCAGCCTAGACACCTCTACTTGGCAGTTCTTC
TRBJ1-1 TRBD1 . TRBV10-3 CAIRGQGGGDTEAFF TGTGCCATCAGGGGACAGGGTGGTGGGGATACTGAAGCTTTCTTT
TRBJ1-6 TRBD1 . TRBV23-1 CASPYDRDNSPLHF TGCGCCAGCCCCTATGACAGGGATAATTCACCCCTCCACTTT
TRBJ1-2 . . TRBV6-1 CASSDRHYGYTF TGTGCCAGCAGTGACAGGCACTATGGCTACACCTTC
TRBJ2-7 TRBD1 few TRBV30 CAWSIGTGITYEQYF TGTGCCTGGAGTATAGGGACAGGGATCACCTACGAGCAGTACTTC
TRBJ2-3 TRBD2 . TRBV28 CASSPGLAGTSTDTQYF TGTGCCAGCAGTCCGGGACTAGCGGGGACTAGCACAGATACGCAGTATTTT
TRBJ2-1 TRBD2 . TRBV10-1 CASSTGLAGGYNEQFF TGCGCCAGCAGTACGGGACTAGCGGGGGGATACAATGAGCAGTTCTTC
TRBJ2-6 TRBD1 . TRBV5-4 CASSLGGQISGANVLTF TGTGCCAGCAGCTTGGGGGGACAGATCTCTGGGGCCAACGTCCTGACTTTC
TRBJ2-7 . . TRBV28 CASSPLLDSYEQYF TGTGCCAGCTCTCCCCTCCTGGACTCTTACGAGCAGTACTTC
TRBJ2-7 TRBD2 once TRBV28 CASSSPSSGRAYEQYF TGTGCCAGCAGTTCCCCCTCTAGCGGGAGGGCCTACGAGCAGTACTTC
TRBJ1-5 TRBD1 . TRBV6-5 CASRAGTGSNQPQHF TGTGCCAGCAGAGCCGGGACAGGGAGCAATCAGCCCCAGCATTTT
TRBJ1-1 . . TRBV24-1 CATMRQANTEAFF TGTGCCACCATGCGACAGGCGAACACTGAAGCTTTCTTT
TRBJ1-1 . . TRBV11-2 CASSLNSPRPNTEAFF TGTGCCAGCAGCCTCAACAGTCCGAGACCGAACACTGAAGCTTTCTTT
TRBJ1-1 . . TRBV27 CASSLKGGGTEAFF TGTGCCAGCAGTCTGAAGGGAGGGGGTACTGAAGCTTTCTTT
TRBJ2-7 TRBD2 . TRBV5-1 CASSLASSGSEEQYF TGCGCCAGCAGTCTCGCCTCTAGCGGATCCGAGGAGCAGTACTTC
TRBJ1-4 TRBD1 . TRBV15 CATSPPDRGSEKLFF TGTGCCACCAGCCCTCCGGACAGGGGAAGTGAAAAACTGTTTTTT
TRBJ2-2 . . TRBV19 CASSWSGETGELFF TGTGCCAGTAGTTGGTCAGGGGAGACCGGGGAGCTGTTTTTT
TRBJ1-5 . . TRBV9 CASSVGTHQPQHF TGTGCCAGCAGCGTCGGGACTCATCAGCCCCAGCATTTT
TRBJ1-6 TRBD1 . TRBV5-4 CASSVDRGDSPLHF TGTGCCAGCAGCGTCGACAGGGGGGATTCACCCCTCCACTTT
TRBJ2-1 TRBD1 . TRBV27 CASSLWDRASSNEQFF TGTGCCAGCAGTTTATGGGACAGGGCGTCGTCCAATGAGCAGTTCTTC
TRBJ2-7 TRBD1 . TRBV12-3/TRBV12-4 CASRTGGVLEQYF TGTGCCAGCAGGACAGGGGGTGTCCTGGAGCAGTACTTC
TRBJ2-7 . . TRBV28 CASNRGGEAYEQYF TGTGCCAGCAACAGGGGCGGGGAAGCCTACGAGCAGTACTTC
TRBJ1-6 TRBD1 once TRBV28 CASGRTQGRSNSPLHF TGTGCCAGCGGGCGGACACAGGGGAGGAGCAATTCACCCCTCCACTTT
TRBJ2-5 TRBD2 . TRBV3-1/TRBV3-2 CASSQATSGRRETQYF TGTGCCAGCAGCCAAGCGACTAGCGGGAGGAGAGAGACCCAGTACTTC
TRBJ2-5 . . TRBV5-6 CASSLTGSETQYF TGTGCCAGCAGCTTAACGGGGTCAGAGACCCAGTACTTC
TRBJ2-7 . . TRBV6-6 CASSYRTTSLYEQYF TGTGCCAGCAGTTACAGGACAACATCTCTTTACGAGCAGTACTTC
TRBJ2-2 . . TRBV10-2 CASSATRTGELFF TGCGCCAGCAGTGCCACGAGGACCGGGGAGCTGTTTTTT
TRBJ1-4 . . TRBV28 CASSPPRSGQYEKLFF TGTGCCAGCAGTCCCCCTCGATCAGGACAATATGAAAAACTGTTTTTT
TRBJ2-5 . . TRBV7-3 CASSLAGSQETQYF TGTGCCAGCAGCTTGGCGGGGTCGCAAGAGACCCAGTACTTC
TRBJ1-5 TRBD1 . TRBV19 CASSQQGVQPQHF TGTGCCAGTAGCCAACAGGGGGTGCAGCCCCAGCATTTT
TRBJ1-1 TRBD1 . TRBV2 CASSRTGTSPLFF TGTGCCAGCAGTAGGACAGGGACCTCTCCCCTCTTCTTT
TRBJ1-1 TRBD1 . TRBV5-4 CASSLDRGEAFF TGTGCCAGCAGCTTGGACAGGGGAGAAGCTTTCTTT
TRBJ1-2 . . TRBV4-2 CASSRAEIANYGYTF TGTGCCAGCAGCCGAGCGGAAATAGCTAACTATGGCTACACCTTC
TRBJ1-5 . . TRBV5-1 CASSLLSDQPQHF TGCGCCAGCAGCTTGTTAAGCGATCAGCCCCAGCATTTT
TRBJ1-5 . . TRBV2 CASRGGPSNQPQHF TGTGCCAGCAGGGGGGGACCTAGCAATCAGCCCCAGCATTTT